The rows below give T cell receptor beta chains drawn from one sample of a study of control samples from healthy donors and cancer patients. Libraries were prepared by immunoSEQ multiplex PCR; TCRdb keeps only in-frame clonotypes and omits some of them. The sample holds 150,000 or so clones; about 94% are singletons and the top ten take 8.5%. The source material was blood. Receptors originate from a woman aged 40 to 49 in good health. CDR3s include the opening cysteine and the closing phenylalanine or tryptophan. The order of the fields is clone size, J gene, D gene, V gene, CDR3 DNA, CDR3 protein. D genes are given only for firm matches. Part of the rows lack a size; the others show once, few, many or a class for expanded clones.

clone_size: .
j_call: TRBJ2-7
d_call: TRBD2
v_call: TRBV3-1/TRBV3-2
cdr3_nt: TGTGCCAGCAGTCTAGCGGGGGAGAGCTACGAGCAGTACTTC
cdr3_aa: CASSLAGESYEQYF

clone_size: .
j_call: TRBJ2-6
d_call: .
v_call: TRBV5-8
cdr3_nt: TGTGCCAGCAGCCCAGGGGCTGGGGCCAACGTCCTGACTTTC
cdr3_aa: CASSPGAGANVLTF

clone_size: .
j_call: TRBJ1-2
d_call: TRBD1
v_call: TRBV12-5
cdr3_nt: TGTGCTAGTGGTTCGGGTCCCGGGACAGGGAACTATGGCTACACCTTC
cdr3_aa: CASGSGPGTGNYGYTF

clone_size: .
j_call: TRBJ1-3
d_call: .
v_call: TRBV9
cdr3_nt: TGTGCCAGCAGCGTAGCTGGGGGAGCCTCTGGAAACACCATATATTTT
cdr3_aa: CASSVAGGASGNTIYF

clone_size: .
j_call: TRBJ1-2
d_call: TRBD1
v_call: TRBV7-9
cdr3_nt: TGTGCCAGCAGCCCTGGGGACAGACAGAACTATGGCTACACCTTC
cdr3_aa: CASSPGDRQNYGYTF

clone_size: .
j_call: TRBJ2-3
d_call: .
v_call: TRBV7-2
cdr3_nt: TGTGCCAGCAGGGAGCGGAGGGACTCCCCAGGTACGCAGTATTTT
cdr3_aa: CASRERRDSPGTQYF

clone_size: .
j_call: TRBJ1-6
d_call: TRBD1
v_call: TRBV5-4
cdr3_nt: TGTGCCTCACAAGGGACAGGGGGTATCGTTTCACCCCTCCACTTT
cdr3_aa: CASQGTGGIVSPLHF

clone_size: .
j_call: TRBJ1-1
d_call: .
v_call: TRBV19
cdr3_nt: TGTGCCAGTAGTATTGGTGGTCGTGGCACTGAAGCTTTCTTT
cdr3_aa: CASSIGGRGTEAFF

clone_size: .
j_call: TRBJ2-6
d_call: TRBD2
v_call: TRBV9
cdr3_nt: TGTGCCAGCAGCGTAGGAGGAAGCGGGGAGTTCTCTGGGGCCAACGTCCTGACTTTC
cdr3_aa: CASSVGGSGEFSGANVLTF

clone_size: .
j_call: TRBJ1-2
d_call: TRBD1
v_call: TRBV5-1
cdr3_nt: TGCGCCAGCAGCTTGGGACAGGGGAACGGCTACACCTTC
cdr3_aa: CASSLGQGNGYTF

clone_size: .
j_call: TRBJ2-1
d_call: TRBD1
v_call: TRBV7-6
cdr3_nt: TGTGCCAGCAGAAGCACGGGACAGGGGAGGAATGAGCAGTTCTTC
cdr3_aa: CASRSTGQGRNEQFF

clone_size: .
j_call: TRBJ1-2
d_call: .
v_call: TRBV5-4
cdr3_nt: TGTGCCAGCAGCTTATATAAGGACGGATCTTCAAGGCCGTATGGCTACACCTTC
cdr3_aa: CASSLYKDGSSRPYGYTF

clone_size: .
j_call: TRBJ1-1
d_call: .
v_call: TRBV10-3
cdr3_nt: TGTGCCATCAGTGGACACCCGAACACTGAAGCTTTCTTT
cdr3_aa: CAISGHPNTEAFF

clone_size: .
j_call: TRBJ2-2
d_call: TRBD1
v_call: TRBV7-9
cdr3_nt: TGTGCCAGCAGCAGCCGGGACAGGGCCGGGGAGCTGTTTTTT
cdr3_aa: CASSSRDRAGELFF

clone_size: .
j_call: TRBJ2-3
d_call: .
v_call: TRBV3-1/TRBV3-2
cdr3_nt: TGTACCAGCAGCCGGGACATCGATACGCAGTATTTT
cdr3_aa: CTSSRDIDTQYF

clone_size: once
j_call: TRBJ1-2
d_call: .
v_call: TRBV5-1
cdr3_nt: TGCGCCAGCAGCTTGGAAAGGGTGCGCACCTTC
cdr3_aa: CASSLERVRTF

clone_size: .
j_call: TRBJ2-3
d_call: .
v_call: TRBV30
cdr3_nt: TGTGCCTGGAGTTCAAGCGGTCTCACGCAGTATTTT
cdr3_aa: CAWSSSGLTQYF

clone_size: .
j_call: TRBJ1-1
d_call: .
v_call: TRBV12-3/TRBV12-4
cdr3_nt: TGTGCCAGCAGTTCTAACACTGAAGCTTTCTTT
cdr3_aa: CASSSNTEAFF

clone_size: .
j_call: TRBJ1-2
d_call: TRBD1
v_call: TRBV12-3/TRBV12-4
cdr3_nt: TGTGCCAGCAGGAGAGGACAGGGCCATGGCTACACCTTC
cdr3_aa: CASRRGQGHGYTF

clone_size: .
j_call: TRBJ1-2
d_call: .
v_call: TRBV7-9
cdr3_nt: TGTGCCAGCAGGCCGAGTGCTAACAGGGTCGACTACACCTTC
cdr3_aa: CASRPSANRVDYTF

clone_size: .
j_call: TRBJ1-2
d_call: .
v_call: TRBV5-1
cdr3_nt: TGCGCCAGCAGCTTGGATAGCGGGACCAACTATGGCTACACCTTC
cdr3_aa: CASSLDSGTNYGYTF

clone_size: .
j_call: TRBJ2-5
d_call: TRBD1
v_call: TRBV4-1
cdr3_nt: TGCGCCAGCAGCCCACGGGACAGGGGGCAAGAGACCCAGTACTTC
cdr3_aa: CASSPRDRGQETQYF

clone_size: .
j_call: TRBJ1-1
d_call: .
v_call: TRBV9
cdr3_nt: TGTGCCAGCAGCGTAGCCGGCAGAATGAACACTGAAGCTTTCTTT
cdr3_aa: CASSVAGRMNTEAFF

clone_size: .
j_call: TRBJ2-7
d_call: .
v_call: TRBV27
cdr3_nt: TGTGCCAGCCGGGCCAGCAGGGTGCAGGGGACTGACGAGCAGTACTTC
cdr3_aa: CASRASRVQGTDEQYF

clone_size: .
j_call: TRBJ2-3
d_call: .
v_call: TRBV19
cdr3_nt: TGTGCCAGTAGTCCCTTCTTGGCCCCAGATACGCAGTATTTT
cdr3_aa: CASSPFLAPDTQYF

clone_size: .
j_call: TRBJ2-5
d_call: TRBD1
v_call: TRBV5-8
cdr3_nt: TGTGCCAGCAGCACGAGGCAGGGGGCGCGAGAGACCCAGTACTTC
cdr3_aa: CASSTRQGARETQYF

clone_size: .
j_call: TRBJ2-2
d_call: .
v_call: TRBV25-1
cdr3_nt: TGTGCCAGCACCGAGGGTACAGGGAAGAGCACCGGGGAGCTGTTTTTT
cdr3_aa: CASTEGTGKSTGELFF

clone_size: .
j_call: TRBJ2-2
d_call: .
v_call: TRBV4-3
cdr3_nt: TGCGCCAGCAGCCAAGAATACGGTCCCACCGGGGAGCTGTTTTTT
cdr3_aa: CASSQEYGPTGELFF

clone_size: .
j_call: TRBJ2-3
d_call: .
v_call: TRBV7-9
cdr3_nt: TGTGCCAGCAGCCCTAAATTGGGGAGTGGGACAGATACGCAGTATTTT
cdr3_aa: CASSPKLGSGTDTQYF

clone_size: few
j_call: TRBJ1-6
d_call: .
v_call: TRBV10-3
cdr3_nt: TGTGCCATCAGTGAGAGAGCCACGGATTCACCCCTCCACTTT
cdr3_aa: CAISERATDSPLHF

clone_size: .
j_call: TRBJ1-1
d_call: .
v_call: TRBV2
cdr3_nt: TGTGCCAGCGGTGATTGGGTTGGCACTGAAGCTTTCTTT
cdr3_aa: CASGDWVGTEAFF

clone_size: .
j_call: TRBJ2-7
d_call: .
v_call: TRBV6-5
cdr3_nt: TGTGCCAGCAGTTACCGCGGACCGGGGAACGAGCAGTACTTC
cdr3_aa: CASSYRGPGNEQYF

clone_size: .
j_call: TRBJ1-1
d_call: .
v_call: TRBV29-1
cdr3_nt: TGCAGCGTTGGGTACCGGGAGAACACTGAAGCTTTCTTT
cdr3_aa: CSVGYRENTEAFF

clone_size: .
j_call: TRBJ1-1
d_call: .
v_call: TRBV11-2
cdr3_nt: TGTGCCAGCAGCTCTAACCGGGACGGAGAAGCTTTCTTT
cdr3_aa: CASSSNRDGEAFF

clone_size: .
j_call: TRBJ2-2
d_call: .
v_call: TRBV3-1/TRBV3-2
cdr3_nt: TGTGCCAGCAGCCAAGATAAGGACGGGTATACGACCGGGGAGCTGTTTTTT
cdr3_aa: CASSQDKDGYTTGELFF

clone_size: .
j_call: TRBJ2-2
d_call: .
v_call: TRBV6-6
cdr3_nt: TGTGCCAGCAACACAGATTACACCGGGGAGCTGTTTTTT
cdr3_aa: CASNTDYTGELFF

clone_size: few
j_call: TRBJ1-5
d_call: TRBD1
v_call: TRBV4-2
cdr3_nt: TGTGCCAGCAGCCAAGTTAGAGGACAGGGATACGGGGATCAGCCCCAGCATTTT
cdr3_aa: CASSQVRGQGYGDQPQHF

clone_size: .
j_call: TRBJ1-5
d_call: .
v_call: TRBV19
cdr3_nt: TGTGCCAGTAGTATAAGCGGCTTGGGGTCGCAGCCCCAGCATTTT
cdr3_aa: CASSISGLGSQPQHF

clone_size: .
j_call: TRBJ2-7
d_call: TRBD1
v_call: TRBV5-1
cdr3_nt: TGCGCCAGCAGCTTGGAGGGACAGGCCTACGAGCAGTACTTC
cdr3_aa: CASSLEGQAYEQYF

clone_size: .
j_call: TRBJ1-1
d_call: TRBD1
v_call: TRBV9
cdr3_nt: TGTGCCAGCAGCGCTGGGACAGTTAAGAGCACTGAAGCTTTCTTT
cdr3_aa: CASSAGTVKSTEAFF

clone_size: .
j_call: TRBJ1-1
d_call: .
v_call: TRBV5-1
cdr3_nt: TGCGCCAGCAGCTCCAGCCTTACTGAAGCTTTCTTT
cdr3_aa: CASSSSLTEAFF

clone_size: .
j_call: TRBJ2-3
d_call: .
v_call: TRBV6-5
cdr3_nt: TGTGCCAGCAGTTACCGCGGCACTACAGATACGCAGTATTTT
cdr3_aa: CASSYRGTTDTQYF

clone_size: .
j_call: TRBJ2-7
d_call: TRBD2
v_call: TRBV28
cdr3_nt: TGTGCCAGCAGTTTTGGCGGGAGGGCCTACGAGCAGTACTTC
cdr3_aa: CASSFGGRAYEQYF

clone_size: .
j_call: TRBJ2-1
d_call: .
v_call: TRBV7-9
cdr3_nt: TGTGCCAGCAGCGGCGGTTCGCGTTGGTTTGGTTCAGGTGAGCAGTTCTTC
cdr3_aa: CASSGGSRWFGSGEQFF

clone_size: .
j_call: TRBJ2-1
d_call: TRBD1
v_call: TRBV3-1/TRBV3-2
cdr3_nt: TGTGCCAGCAGCGCCAGGTCCGGGACAGGGAGAAATGAGCAGTTCTTC
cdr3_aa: CASSARSGTGRNEQFF

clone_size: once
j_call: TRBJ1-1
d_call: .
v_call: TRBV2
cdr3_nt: TGTGCCACCCTGGGCTTACAGGGGAACACTGAAGCTTTCTTT
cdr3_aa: CATLGLQGNTEAFF

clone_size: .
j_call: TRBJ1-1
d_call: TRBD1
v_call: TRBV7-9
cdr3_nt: TGTGCCAGCAGCAAGGGACAGAGGTTCACTGAAGCTTTCTTT
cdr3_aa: CASSKGQRFTEAFF

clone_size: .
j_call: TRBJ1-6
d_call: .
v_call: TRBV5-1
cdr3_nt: TGCGCCAGCAGCCAAAAACCCGGACAGTTATATAATTCACCCCTCCACTTT
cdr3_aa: CASSQKPGQLYNSPLHF

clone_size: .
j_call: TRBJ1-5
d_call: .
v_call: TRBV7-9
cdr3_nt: TGTGCCAGCAGCTTCGACGGTAGCAATCAGCCCCAGCATTTT
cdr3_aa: CASSFDGSNQPQHF

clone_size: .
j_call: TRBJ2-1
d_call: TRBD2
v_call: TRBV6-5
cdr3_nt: TGTGCCAGCAGTTACTCCCTAGCGGGAAATGCTGGTGAGCAGTTCTTC
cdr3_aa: CASSYSLAGNAGEQFF